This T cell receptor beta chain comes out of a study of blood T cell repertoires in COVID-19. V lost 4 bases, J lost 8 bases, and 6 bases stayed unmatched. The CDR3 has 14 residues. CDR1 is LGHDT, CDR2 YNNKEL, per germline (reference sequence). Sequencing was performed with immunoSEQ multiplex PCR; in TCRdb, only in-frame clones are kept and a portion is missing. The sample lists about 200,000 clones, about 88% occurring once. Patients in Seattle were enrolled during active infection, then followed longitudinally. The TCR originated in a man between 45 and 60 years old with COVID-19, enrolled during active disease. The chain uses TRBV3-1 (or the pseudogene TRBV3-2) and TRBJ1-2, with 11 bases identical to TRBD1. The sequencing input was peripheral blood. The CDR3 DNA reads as TGTGCCAGCAGCCGCCCAGGGGACAGGGGGGGCTACACCTTC. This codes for CASSRPGDRGGYTF.